Listed below are T cell receptor beta chains from one sample, sequenced in a study of graft-versus-host responses after intestinal transplantation. Repertoires were generated with immunoSEQ multiplex PCR, while TCRdb's copy carries only in-frame clones and drops some. The table has fewer than 30,000 clones, 70% to 90% seen once. The starting material was PBMCs, obtained more than 450 days after intestinal transplant. All receptors derive from a human patient who received an intestinal transplant, so some T cells may come from the graft donor. Both conserved end residues are part of each CDR3. The order of the fields is J gene, D gene, V gene, CDR3 protein, CDR3 DNA. D genes are given only for firm matches.

J gene: TRBJ1-5; D gene: .; V gene: TRBV2; CDR3 protein: CASSERGRQPQHF; CDR3 DNA: TGTGCCAGCAGTGAAAGGGGGAGGCAGCCCCAGCATTTT
J gene: TRBJ1-1; D gene: .; V gene: TRBV29-1; CDR3 protein: CSVSAVNTEAFF; CDR3 DNA: TGCAGCGTTTCGGCAGTCAACACTGAAGCTTTCTTT
J gene: TRBJ2-7; D gene: TRBD1; V gene: TRBV19; CDR3 protein: CASGTASSYEQYF; CDR3 DNA: TGTGCCAGCGGGACAGCGAGCTCCTACGAGCAGTACTTC
J gene: TRBJ1-3; D gene: .; V gene: TRBV11-2; CDR3 protein: CASSRESLVGNTIYF; CDR3 DNA: TGTGCCAGCAGTCGAGAGTCTCTGGTTGGAAACACCATATATTTT
J gene: TRBJ2-7; D gene: TRBD1; V gene: TRBV20-1; CDR3 protein: CSAQTGNEQYF; CDR3 DNA: TGCAGTGCTCAGACAGGGAACGAGCAGTACTTC
J gene: TRBJ1-1; D gene: .; V gene: TRBV5-8; CDR3 protein: CASSLEGRPGMPEAFF; CDR3 DNA: TGTGCCAGCAGCTTGGAGGGAAGGCCAGGGATGCCTGAAGCTTTCTTT
J gene: TRBJ2-7; D gene: .; V gene: TRBV6-6; CDR3 protein: CASSGETGYEQYF; CDR3 DNA: TGTGCCAGCAGTGGGGAGACGGGGTACGAGCAGTACTTC
J gene: TRBJ2-1; D gene: .; V gene: TRBV21-1; CDR3 protein: CASSRRLSSYNEQFF; CDR3 DNA: TGTGCCAGCAGCAGACGTTTGAGCTCCTACAATGAGCAGTTCTTC
J gene: TRBJ2-5; D gene: .; V gene: TRBV4-3; CDR3 protein: CASSQDPASGRTQYF; CDR3 DNA: TGCGCCAGCAGCCAAGATCCGGCTTCAGGGAGGACCCAGTACTTC
J gene: TRBJ2-7; D gene: TRBD1; V gene: TRBV6-5; CDR3 protein: CASSRSDRAYEQYF; CDR3 DNA: TGTGCCAGCAGTAGATCGGACAGGGCCTACGAGCAGTACTTC
J gene: TRBJ1-4; D gene: .; V gene: TRBV6-5; CDR3 protein: CASSAQGGNEKLFF; CDR3 DNA: TGTGCCAGCAGTGCACAGGGAGGTAATGAAAAACTGTTTTTT
J gene: TRBJ1-6; D gene: TRBD1; V gene: TRBV7-3; CDR3 protein: CASSSGQGDSPLHF; CDR3 DNA: TGTGCCAGCAGCTCGGGACAGGGGGATTCACCCCTCCACTTT
J gene: TRBJ1-2; D gene: .; V gene: TRBV6-4; CDR3 protein: CASSESPDSYGYTF; CDR3 DNA: TGTGCCAGCAGTGAGTCCCCGGATAGCTATGGCTACACCTTC
J gene: TRBJ2-7; D gene: TRBD1; V gene: TRBV18; CDR3 protein: CASSPLPGQGDEQYF; CDR3 DNA: TGTGCCAGCTCACCACTACCGGGACAGGGCGACGAGCAGTACTTC
J gene: TRBJ2-2; D gene: .; V gene: TRBV7-7; CDR3 protein: CASSFSGNTGELFF; CDR3 DNA: TGTGCTAGCAGCTTTTCGGGGAACACCGGGGAGCTGTTTTTT
J gene: TRBJ2-3; D gene: TRBD2; V gene: TRBV28; CDR3 protein: CASRPTRGSGRETDTQYF; CDR3 DNA: TGTGCCAGCAGACCTACCCGGGGTAGCGGGAGGGAAACAGATACGCAGTATTTT
J gene: TRBJ2-7; D gene: .; V gene: TRBV19; CDR3 protein: CASSIDIAYEQYF; CDR3 DNA: TGTGCCAGTAGTATAGACATTGCCTACGAGCAGTACTTC
J gene: TRBJ2-5; D gene: .; V gene: TRBV13; CDR3 protein: CASSLRALGTQYF; CDR3 DNA: TGTGCCAGCAGCTTAAGGGCTCTGGGGACCCAGTACTTC
J gene: TRBJ2-7; D gene: TRBD2; V gene: TRBV6-5; CDR3 protein: CASSQAGLTYEQYF; CDR3 DNA: TGTGCCAGCAGCCAAGCGGGATTAACCTACGAGCAGTACTTC
J gene: TRBJ2-1; D gene: .; V gene: TRBV28; CDR3 protein: CASSLGSNNEQFF; CDR3 DNA: TGTGCCAGCAGTTTGGGATCCAACAATGAGCAGTTCTTC
J gene: TRBJ1-1; D gene: .; V gene: TRBV7-3; CDR3 protein: CASSSGGSTEAFF; CDR3 DNA: TGTGCCAGCAGCTCCGGGGGGAGCACTGAAGCTTTCTTT
J gene: TRBJ2-1; D gene: .; V gene: TRBV29-1; CDR3 protein: CSVGFRAVYNEQFF; CDR3 DNA: TGCAGCGTTGGATTCAGGGCCGTCTACAATGAGCAGTTCTTC